Here is one TCR beta chain with its context. This clone showed up just once. Its target antigen remains unknown. Base-call qualities are not available, and no considerably larger clone is one nucleotide away. The CDR3 regions of human TCRbeta chains were analyzed by immunosequencing. In the source study's methods: TCRs in the repertoires were compared against a reference library of SARS-CoV-2-specific TCRs that had been generated with the MIRA antigen-specificity platform. Breadth was defined as the fraction of unique TCRs that were SARS-CoV-2-associated, and depth was defined as the fraction of total T cells that were SARS-CoV-2-associated. Using the MIRA data, every spike-specific TCR was mapped to the spike region that the TCR reacted to and assigned to either a CD4 or a CD8 class. Log10-transformed breadth and depth values were compared by one-way ANOVA with Sidak's multiple comparisons tests. TCRdb obtained this table from immuneACCESS and retained in-frame rearrangements with V and J assigned. These tables miss some clones; where compared with another copy, unresolved V genes account for less than half of the shortfall, and the remainder is unexplained. D and trimming come from the DNA, and the V and J calls and clone size come from that table. This sample lists roughly 140,000 clones; about nine tenths were detected once. The ten largest clones represent around 3.6% of the sample.

Trimming accounts for 7 bases at V and 7 bases at J, while the number of junction bases matched to no gene is 12. From its cysteine to its phenylalanine, the CDR3 spans 13 amino acids. This entry keeps only the CDR3 DNA: 39 bases, framed from base 1. CDR1 and CDR2, per the germline V gene, are SQVTM and ANQGSEA. This sample stems from a study of T cell responses to AZD1222 COVID-19 vaccine (dated by TCRdb to 2020 to 2023). General notes on the study: AZD1222 recipients given second doses at about 4 weeks or at about 12 weeks were pooled, since spike-specific TCR depth and breadth were not found to differ between the two schedules. TCR sequencing was performed for some 250 trial participants, of whom around 200 were given two doses of AZD1222 and approximately 25 were given two doses of MenACWY control vaccine. Trial participants were enrolled by age into subgroups of 18-55, 56-69 and 70-plus years, and 148, 28 and 57 TCR-sequenced participants, respectively, were included in these subgroups.

The research as a whole found: Nearly half of unique spike-specific TCRs reportedly recognized epitopes outside regions mutated in the B.1.351 and B.1.1.7 variants. The vaccine-associated CD4 TCRs covered the entire spike protein, and the dominant responses fell in regions 160-218 and 743-854. Because no day 14 peak-response samples were available, the repertoires could be characterized only after the peak T cell response. Participants were mostly white British, with more females than males. The authors suggested clonal diversity may have been underestimated. After two AZD1222 doses, both the breadth and the depth of spike-specific TCRs were significantly higher than at day 0 and than in MenACWY recipients. The 56-69-year group was small, and its depth increase did not reach significance, likely because of low power. Conclusions about previously exposed vaccinees are limited, since just five or six AZD1222 recipients were seropositive for SARS-CoV-2 at baseline.

This sample's time point label indicates: baseline before first vaccination. Vaccinee samples were obtained from the UK trials COV001 and COV002, which included a single-blind randomized controlled phase 2/3 trial of AZD1222 (ChAdOx1 nCoV-19) in healthy adults. For TCRbeta chain sequencing, PBMC samples were collected from trial participants at day 0 and at day 28 after the second dose. Sequences were derived from peripheral blood, sampled on day 0 of AZD1222 vaccination. The source is an adult in good health. The rearrangement combines TRBV29-1 with TRBJ1-2; 7 central bases correspond to TRBD1. The CDR3 region has the sequence CSANSGTERGYTF. The bases read TGCAGCGCCAACTCCGGGACAGAGCGTGGCTACACCTTC.